Following are 9 T cell receptor beta chains from one sample sequenced in a study of cytomegalovirus exposure and HLA in healthy donors. 13 Jbeta primers and 60 Vbeta primers were used for the PCR. Measured with immunoSEQ multiplex PCR; TCRdb has only the in-frame clones, and not every one. The sample has tens of thousands of clones, 65% to 75% seen once. Input material: PBMCs. Source of these receptors: a man aged 60 to 75 in good health and CMV-seronegative.

The chain is built from TRBV4-2 and TRBJ2-3, with 12 bases fitting TRBD2. CDR1 and CDR2 from the germline V gene are LGHNA and YNFKEQ. The CDR3 is 15 amino acids. The V and J ends lost 5 bases and 3 bases, in that order; junction bases with no gene match: 3. The CDR3: CASSVLAGGTDTQYF. DNA for the CDR3: TGTGCCAGCAGCGTACTAGCGGGGGGAACAGATACGCAGTATTTT.

The gene calls are TRBV5-1 and TRBJ2-5, with a tentative D call TRBD1 (5 bases). In germline, CDR1 is SGHRS, CDR2 YFSETQ. Between the trimmed V and J ends, which lost 0 bases and 5 bases, there was a span of 8 bases. The CDR3 consists of 13 residues. CDR3 sequence: CASSLDRRETQYF. CDR3 in DNA: TGCGCCAGCAGCTTGGACAGGCGGGAGACCCAGTACTTC.

This clone has more than one count but fewer than ten. This chain joins TRBV27 and TRBJ1-2; 8 nucleotides agree with TRBD1. V was clipped by 10 bases and J by 5 bases; unmatched bases: 6. CDR1 is MNHEY, CDR2 SMNVEV, per germline (reference sequence). The CDR3 extends over 12 amino acids. The CDR3 coding sequence is TGTGCCACCGGACAGGGAGGGTATGGCTACACCTTC. It encodes CATGQGGYGYTF.

The V gene is TRBV2, the J gene TRBJ1-1, with TRBD1 as a possible D gene (5 bases). Germline V gene sequence: CDR1 SNHLY, CDR2 FYNNEI. The CDR3 extends over 17 amino acids. V dropped 7 bases and J dropped 8 bases, with 29 bases sitting between them. CDR3 residues: CASKPFPAGPLVREAFF. CDR3 sequence (DNA): TGTGCCAGCAAACCTTTCCCGGCAGGGCCTCTGGTGAGAGAAGCTTTCTTT.

The V gene is TRBV19, the J gene TRBJ2-7; 10 bases fit TRBD1. CDR3 length: 14 residues. J gave up 6 bases and V 6 bases, and 8 bases lay outside the gene matches. Germline loops: CDR1 LNHDA, CDR2 SQIVND (reference sequence). DNA for the CDR3: TGTGCCAGTAGCAGGACAGGGGGTTTAGGCGAGCAGTACTTC. Translation gives CASSRTGGLGEQYF.

The rearrangement uses TRBV9 and TRBJ2-2; D perhaps matches TRBD1 (5 bases). CDR1 SGDLS and CDR2 YYNGEE come from the germline V gene. The CDR3 covers 17 residues. Trimming removed 0 bases at V and 1 base at J, with 13 bases between. This CDR3 is CASSVATDRRNTGELFF. In DNA form, the CDR3 reads TGTGCCAGCAGCGTAGCCACTGACAGAAGGAACACCGGGGAGCTGTTTTTT.

This clone was counted between two and nine times. This chain joins TRBV19 and TRBJ2-7; 10 nucleotides agree with TRBD1. The V gene's germline CDR1 is LNHDA and CDR2 SQIVND (reference sequence). The CDR3 spans 14 residues. V lost 5 bases to trimming and J lost 2 bases; unmatched junction nucleotides: 3. CDR3 sequence (DNA): TGTGCCAGTAGTGGGGGGACAGGGGCCTACGAGCAGTACTTC. It is translated as CASSGGTGAYEQYF.

The chain links TRBV5-6 to TRBJ2-1, with 9 bases aligning to TRBD2. Unmatched junction bases numbered 6, after V lost 0 bases and J lost 8 bases. The CDR3 consists of 15 residues. Germline V gene data show CDR1 as SGHDT and CDR2 as YYEEEE. CDR3 nucleotide sequence: TGTGCCAGCAGCTTGGAACTAGCGGGCTTCGATGAGCAGTTCTTC. Its translation is CASSLELAGFDEQFF.

The V call is TRBV5-1, the J call TRBJ1-3; D is possibly TRBD1 (6 bases). The CDR3 has 15 residues. CDR1 SGHRS and CDR2 YFSETQ come from the germline V gene. Trimming shortened V by 5 bases and J by 0 bases, and 12 bases separated the two germline ends. This chain's CDR3 is CASRVGTSSGNTIYF. The DNA of the CDR3 is TGCGCCAGCAGAGTGGGGACAAGCTCTGGAAACACCATATATTTT.